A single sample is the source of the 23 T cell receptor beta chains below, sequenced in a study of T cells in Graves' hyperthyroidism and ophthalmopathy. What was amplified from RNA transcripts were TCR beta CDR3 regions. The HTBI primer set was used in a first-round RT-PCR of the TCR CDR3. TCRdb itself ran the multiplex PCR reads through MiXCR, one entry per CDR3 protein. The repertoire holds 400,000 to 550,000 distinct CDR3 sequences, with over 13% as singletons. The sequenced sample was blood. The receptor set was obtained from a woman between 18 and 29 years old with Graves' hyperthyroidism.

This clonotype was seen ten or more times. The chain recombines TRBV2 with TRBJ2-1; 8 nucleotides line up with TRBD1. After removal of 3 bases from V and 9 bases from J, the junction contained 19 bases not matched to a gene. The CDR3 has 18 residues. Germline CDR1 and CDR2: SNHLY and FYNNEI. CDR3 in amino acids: CASSERPLGTGSQFEQFF. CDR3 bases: TGTGCCAGCAGTGAGCGACCCCTCGGGACAGGATCCCAATTTGAGCAGTTCTTC.

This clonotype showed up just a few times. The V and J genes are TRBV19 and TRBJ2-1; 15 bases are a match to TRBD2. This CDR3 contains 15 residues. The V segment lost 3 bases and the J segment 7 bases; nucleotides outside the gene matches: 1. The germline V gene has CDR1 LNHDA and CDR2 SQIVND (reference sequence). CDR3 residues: CASSIGTSGRNEQFF. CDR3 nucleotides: TGTGCCAGTAGTATCGGGACTAGCGGGAGGAATGAGCAGTTCTTC.

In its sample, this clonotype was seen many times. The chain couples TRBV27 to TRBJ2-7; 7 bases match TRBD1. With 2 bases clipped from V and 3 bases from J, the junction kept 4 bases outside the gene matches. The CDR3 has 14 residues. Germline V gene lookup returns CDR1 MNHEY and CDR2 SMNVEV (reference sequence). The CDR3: CASSLRGGHYEQYF. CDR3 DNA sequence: TGTGCCAGCAGTTTAAGAGGGGGCCACTACGAGCAGTACTTC.

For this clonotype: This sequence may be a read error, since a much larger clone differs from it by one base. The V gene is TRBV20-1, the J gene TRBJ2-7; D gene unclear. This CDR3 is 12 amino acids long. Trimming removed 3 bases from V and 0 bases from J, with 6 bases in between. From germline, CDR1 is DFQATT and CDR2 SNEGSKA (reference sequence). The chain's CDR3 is CSASGNSYEQYV. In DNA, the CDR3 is TGCAGTGCTAGCGGAAACTCCTACGAGCAGTACGTC.

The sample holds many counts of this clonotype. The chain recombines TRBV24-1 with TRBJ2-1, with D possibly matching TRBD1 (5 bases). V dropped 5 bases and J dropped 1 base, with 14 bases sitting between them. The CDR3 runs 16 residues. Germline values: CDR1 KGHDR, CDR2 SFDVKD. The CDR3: CATSASQGLSYNEQFF. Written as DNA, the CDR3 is TGTGCCACCAGTGCCAGTCAGGGTCTATCCTACAATGAGCAGTTCTTC.

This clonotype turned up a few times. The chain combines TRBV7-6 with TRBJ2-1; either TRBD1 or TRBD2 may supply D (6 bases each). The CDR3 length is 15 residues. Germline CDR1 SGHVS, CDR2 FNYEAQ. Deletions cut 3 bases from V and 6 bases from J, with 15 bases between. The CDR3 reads CASSLVKGGANEQFF. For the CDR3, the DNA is TGTGCCAGCAGCTTGGTTAAGGGGGGAGCCAATGAGCAGTTCTTC.

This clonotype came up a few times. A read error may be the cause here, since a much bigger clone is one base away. CDR3 nucleotides: TGTGCCAGCAGTTTCTCGCCCATAAACAATGTGCAGTTCTTC. It is translated as CASSFSPINNVQFF. The V and J genes are TRBV12-3 or TRBV12-4 and TRBJ2-1; D remains ambiguous. CDR3 length: 14 amino acids.

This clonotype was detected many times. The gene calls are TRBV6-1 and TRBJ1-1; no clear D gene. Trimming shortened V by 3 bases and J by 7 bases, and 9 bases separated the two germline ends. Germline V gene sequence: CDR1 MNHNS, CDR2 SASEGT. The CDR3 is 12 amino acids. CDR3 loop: CASSEVVSEAFF. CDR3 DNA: TGTGCCAGCAGTGAGGTAGTCAGTGAAGCTTTCTTT.

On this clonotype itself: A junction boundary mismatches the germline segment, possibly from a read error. DNA for the CDR3: TGTGCCGGCAGCTCCTGGACAGGGAGGACAGATACGCAGTATTTT. Translation: CAGSSWTGRTDTQYF. The chain recombines TRBV7-2 with TRBJ2-3; TRBD1 agrees at 8 bases. The CDR3 spans 15 residues. Germline CDR1 is SGHTA and CDR2 is FQGNSA.

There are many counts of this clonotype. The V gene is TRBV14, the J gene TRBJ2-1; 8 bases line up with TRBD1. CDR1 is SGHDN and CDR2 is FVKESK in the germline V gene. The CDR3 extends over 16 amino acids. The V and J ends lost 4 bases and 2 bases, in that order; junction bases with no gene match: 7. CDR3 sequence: CASSPTRQGPYNEQFF. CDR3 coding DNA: TGTGCCAGCAGCCCTACGAGACAGGGGCCCTACAATGAGCAGTTCTTC.

The CDR3 DNA reads as TGTGCCAGCAGCCACGGCAGGGCCCCAACTAATGAAAAACTGTTTTTT. This sequence encodes CASSHGRAPTNEKLFF. The chain couples TRBV5-8 to TRBJ1-4, with D possibly being TRBD1 (5 bases). This CDR3 is built from 16 residues. Between the trimmed V and J ends, which lost 4 bases and 0 bases, there was a span of 13 bases. The V gene's germline CDR1 is SGHTS and CDR2 YDEGEE.

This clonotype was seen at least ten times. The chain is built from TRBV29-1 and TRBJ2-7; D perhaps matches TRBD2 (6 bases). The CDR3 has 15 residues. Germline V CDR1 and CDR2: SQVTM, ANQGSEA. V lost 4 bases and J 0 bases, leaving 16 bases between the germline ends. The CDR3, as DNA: TGCAGCGTTGTTAGGTGGGGGGATCCCTCCTACGAGCAGTACTTC. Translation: CSVVRWGDPSYEQYF.

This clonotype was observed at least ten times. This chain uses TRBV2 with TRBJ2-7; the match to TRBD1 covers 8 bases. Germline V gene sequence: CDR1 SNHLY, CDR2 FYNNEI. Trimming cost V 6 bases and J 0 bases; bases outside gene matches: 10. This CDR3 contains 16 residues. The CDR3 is CASSETWTGNSYEQYF. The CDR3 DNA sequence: TGTGCCAGCAGCGAAACCTGGACAGGGAACTCCTACGAGCAGTACTTC. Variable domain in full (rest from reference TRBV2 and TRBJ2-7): EPEVTQTPSHQVTQMGQEVILRCVPISNHLYFYWYRQILGQKVEFLVSFYNNEISEKSEIFDDQFSVERPDGSNFTLKIRSTKLEDSAMYFCASSETWTGNSYEQYFGPGTRLTVT.

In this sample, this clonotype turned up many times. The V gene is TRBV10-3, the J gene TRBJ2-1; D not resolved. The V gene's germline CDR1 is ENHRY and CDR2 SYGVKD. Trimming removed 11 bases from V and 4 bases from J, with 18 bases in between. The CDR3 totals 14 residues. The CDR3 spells CALSEGKGYNEQFF. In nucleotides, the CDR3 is TGTGCCCTCTCGGAAGGGAAAGGATACAATGAGCAGTTCTTC.

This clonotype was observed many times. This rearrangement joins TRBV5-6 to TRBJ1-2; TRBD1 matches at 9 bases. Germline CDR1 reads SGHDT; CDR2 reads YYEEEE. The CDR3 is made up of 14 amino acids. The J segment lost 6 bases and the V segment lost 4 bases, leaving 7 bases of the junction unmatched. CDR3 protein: CASSPTGGVDGYTF. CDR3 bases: TGTGCCAGCAGCCCTACAGGGGGCGTAGATGGCTACACCTTC.

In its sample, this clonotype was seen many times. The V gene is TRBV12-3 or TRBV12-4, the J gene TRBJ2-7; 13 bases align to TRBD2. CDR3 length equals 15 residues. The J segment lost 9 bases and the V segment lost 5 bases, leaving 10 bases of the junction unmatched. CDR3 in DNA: TGTGCCAGCAGTCCAGGGACTAGCGGGGCGGTTAGGCAGTACTTC. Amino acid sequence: CASSPGTSGAVRQYF.

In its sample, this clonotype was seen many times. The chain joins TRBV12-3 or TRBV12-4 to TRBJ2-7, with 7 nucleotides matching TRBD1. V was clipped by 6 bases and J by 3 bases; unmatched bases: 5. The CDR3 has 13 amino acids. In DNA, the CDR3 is TGTGCCAGCAGAAGGGACAGCTACTACGAGCAGTACTTC. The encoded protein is CASRRDSYYEQYF.

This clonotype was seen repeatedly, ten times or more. The CDR3 sequence: CSANRAVNTEAFF. For the CDR3, the DNA is TGCAGCGCAAACAGGGCAGTGAACACTGAAGCTTTCTTT. The chain joins TRBV29-1 to TRBJ1-1, with D perhaps TRBD1 (6 bases). Per the germline V gene, CDR1 is SQVTM and CDR2 is ANQGSEA. The CDR3 consists of 13 residues. Trimming shortened V by 7 bases and J by 0 bases, and 12 bases separated the two germline ends.

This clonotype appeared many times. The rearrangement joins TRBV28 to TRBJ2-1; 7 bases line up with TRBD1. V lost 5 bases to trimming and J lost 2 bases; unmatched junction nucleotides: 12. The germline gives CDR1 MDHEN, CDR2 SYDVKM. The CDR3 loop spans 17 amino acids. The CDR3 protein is CASSPLTGTDPYNEQFF. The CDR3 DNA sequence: TGTGCCAGCAGTCCACTTACCGGGACAGATCCCTACAATGAGCAGTTCTTC.

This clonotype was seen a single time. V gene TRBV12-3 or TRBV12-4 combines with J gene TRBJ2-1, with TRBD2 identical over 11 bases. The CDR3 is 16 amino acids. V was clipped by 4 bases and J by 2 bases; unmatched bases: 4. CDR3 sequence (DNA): TGTGCCAGCAGTTCCCCGGGACTAGCGGCCTACAATGAGCAGTTCTTC. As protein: CASSSPGLAAYNEQFF.

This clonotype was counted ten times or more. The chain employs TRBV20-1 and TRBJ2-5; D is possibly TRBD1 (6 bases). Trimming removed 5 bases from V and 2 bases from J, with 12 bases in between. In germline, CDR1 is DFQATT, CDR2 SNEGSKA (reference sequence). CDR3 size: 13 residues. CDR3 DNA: TGCAGTGCTTTCCGGGACACACAAGAGACCCAGTACTTC. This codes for CSAFRDTQETQYF.

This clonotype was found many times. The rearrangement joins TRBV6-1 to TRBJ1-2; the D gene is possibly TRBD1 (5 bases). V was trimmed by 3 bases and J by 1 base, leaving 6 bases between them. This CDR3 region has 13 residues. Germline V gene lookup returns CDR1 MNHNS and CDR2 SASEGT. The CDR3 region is CASSDQGNYGYTF. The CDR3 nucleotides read TGTGCCAGCAGTGATCAGGGTAACTATGGCTACACCTTC.

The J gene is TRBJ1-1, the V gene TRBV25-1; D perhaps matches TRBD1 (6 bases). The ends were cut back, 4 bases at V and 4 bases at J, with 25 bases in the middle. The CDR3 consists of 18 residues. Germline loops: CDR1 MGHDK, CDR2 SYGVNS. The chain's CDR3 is CASSGGSGASRVSTEAFF. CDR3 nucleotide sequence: TGTGCCAGCAGTGGAGGTTCGGGGGCGAGCCGAGTAAGCACTGAAGCTTTCTTT. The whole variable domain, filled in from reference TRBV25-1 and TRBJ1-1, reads EADIYQTPRYLVIGTGKKITLECSQTMGHDKMYWYQQDPGMELHLIHYSYGVNSTEKGDLSSESTVSRIRTEHFPLTLESARPSHTSQYLCASSGGSGASRVSTEAFFGQGTRLTVV.